A single sample gave rise to the 28 T cell receptor beta chains below, sequenced in a study of beta chain features in type 1 diabetes. TCRB transcripts that were expressed got sequenced, as all of the isolated RNA had been reverse transcribed. TCRdb's table, derived via immunoSEQ multiplex PCR, lists solely in-frame clones and lacks some. Of some 99,000 clones listed, 40% are singletons. What was sequenced was stem cell memory CD4+ T cells from blood. All receptors derive from a young woman in good health.

The chain carries TRBV14 and TRBJ2-1, with 10 nucleotides matching TRBD1. The CDR3 is made up of 15 amino acids. Germline CDR1 is SGHDN and CDR2 is FVKESK. Trimming removed 2 bases from V and 10 bases from J; junction bases left unmatched: 8. The CDR3: CASSQLGQGDREQFF. As DNA, the CDR3 is TGTGCCAGCAGCCAACTTGGACAGGGGGATAGAGAGCAGTTCTTC.

This clone came up a few times. The chain has TRBV7-9 and TRBJ1-4; D uncertain. V was trimmed by 5 bases and J by 4 bases, leaving 8 bases between them. The CDR3 is 13 residues long. Germline V gene sequence: CDR1 SEHNR, CDR2 FQNEAQ (reference sequence). Here the CDR3 reads CASSRPSNEKLFF. The CDR3 nucleotides read TGTGCCAGCAGCCGACCTAGTAATGAAAAACTGTTTTTT.

V is TRBV30 and J is TRBJ1-2, with D tentatively TRBD1 (5 bases). Germline CDR1 GTSNPN, CDR2 SVGIG (reference sequence). This CDR3 has 14 residues. The V end lost 6 bases, the J end lost 1 base, and 15 bases lay between the germline ends. The DNA of the CDR3 is TGTGCCTGCCAGATGGGGGGTGTTAACTATGGCTACACCTTC. It is translated as CACQMGGVNYGYTF. The full variable domain, its missing parts supplied by reference TRBV30 and TRBJ1-2, is SQTIHQWPATLVQPVGSPLSLECTVEGTSNPNLYWYRQAAGRGLQLLFYSVGIGQISSEVPQNLSASRPQDRQFILSSKKLLLSDSGFYLCACQMGGVNYGYTFGSGTRLTVV.

The DNA of the CDR3 is TGTGCCAGCAGACCCTTCTTCGACACGAGCTCCTACGAGCAGTACTTC. Amino acids: CASRPFFDTSSYEQYF. This chain links TRBV6-6 with TRBJ2-7; no firm D call. Germline V gene sequence: CDR1 MNHNY, CDR2 SVGAGI (reference sequence). The ends were cut back, 6 bases at V and 0 bases at J, with 18 bases in the middle. This CDR3 comprises 16 residues.

This clone was detected a few times. This rearrangement joins TRBV6-5 to TRBJ1-1; possible D gene TRBD1, 5 bases. The V gene lost 8 bases and the J gene lost 1 base, with 17 bases spanning the gap. The germline gives CDR1 MNHEY, CDR2 SVGAGI. The CDR3 has 15 amino acids. The CDR3 is CASRWGGTTNTEAFF. DNA of the CDR3: TGTGCCAGCCGTTGGGGAGGGACGACGAACACTGAAGCTTTCTTT.

This clone was recorded at least ten times. The V gene is TRBV9, the J gene TRBJ2-1; unclear D gene. CDR3 length: 15 amino acids. Germline CDR1 and CDR2: SGDLS and YYNGEE. The V end was cut by 0 bases, the J end by 1 base, with 8 bases between. CDR3 coding DNA: TGTGCCAGCAGCGTAGGATGGGCTTCCTACAATGAGCAGTTCTTC. Its translation: CASSVGWASYNEQFF.

This clone has just a few counts. The chain employs TRBV29-1 and TRBJ2-3, with 9 bases that match TRBD2. The CDR3 length is 15 residues. CDR1 SQVTM and CDR2 ANQGSEA come from the germline V gene. Trimming cost V 3 bases and J 1 base; bases outside gene matches: 5. The CDR3 reads CSVDGLAGRTDTQYF. The CDR3 bases are TGCAGCGTTGATGGCCTAGCGGGGCGCACAGATACGCAGTATTTT.

This chain links TRBV7-6 with TRBJ2-2, with 9 bases matching TRBD1. CDR3 length: 18 residues. V was clipped by 5 bases and J by 5 bases; unmatched bases: 15. Germline V gives CDR1 SGHVS, CDR2 FNYEAQ. Here the CDR3 DNA reads TGTGCCAGCAGCCCCACCGGGACAGGGAGGTTTAGGACCGGGGAGCTGTTTTTT. Translated: CASSPTGTGRFRTGELFF.

The rearrangement uses TRBV29-1 and TRBJ2-7, with TRBD1 matching over 9 bases. The CDR3 totals 12 residues. Per the germline V gene, CDR1 is SQVTM and CDR2 is ANQGSEA. Trimming removed 4 bases from V and 6 bases from J; junction bases left unmatched: 4. CDR3 sequence: CSVGDRVGEQYF. In DNA, the CDR3 is TGCAGCGTTGGGGACAGGGTAGGCGAGCAGTACTTC.

This chain uses TRBV29-1 with TRBJ2-6; 7 bases fit TRBD1. J lost 2 bases, V lost 7 bases, and 2 bases had no gene match. CDR1 is SQVTM and CDR2 is ANQGSEA in the germline V gene. CDR3 length: 13 amino acids. CDR3 coding DNA: TGCAGCGCTGGGACAGCTGGGGCCAACGTCCTGACTTTC. This encodes CSAGTAGANVLTF.

V usage is TRBV6-4 and J usage is TRBJ2-1; 14 nucleotides align to TRBD2. This CDR3 is built from 15 residues. V trimming: 6 bases; J trimming: 9 bases; junction bases outside the gene matches: 7. The germline V gene encodes CDR1 MRHNA and CDR2 SNTAGT. The CDR3, as DNA: TGTGCCAGCAGCCCGGGACTAGCGGGAGTCCCTGAGCAGTTCTTC. Its translation is CASSPGLAGVPEQFF.

V usage is TRBV5-1 and J usage is TRBJ1-5, with 8 bases aligning to TRBD1. The junction had 5 bases not matched to a gene; V was cut back by 5 bases and J by 1 base. The CDR3 spans 15 residues. The germline V gene encodes CDR1 SGHRS and CDR2 YFSETQ. The CDR3 coding sequence is TGCGCCAGCAGACCGGACAGGGCGAGCAATCAGCCCCAGCATTTT. Amino acid sequence: CASRPDRASNQPQHF.

The sample holds many counts of this clone. The chain uses TRBV4-1 and TRBJ1-4; D call uncertain. Trimming shortened V by 4 bases and J by 2 bases, and 11 bases separated the two germline ends. CDR1 is MGHRA, CDR2 YSYEKL, per germline. The CDR3 covers 15 residues. In DNA form, the CDR3 reads TGCGCCAGCAGCCTTTCGGGGATCACTAATGAAAAACTGTTTTTT. This sequence encodes CASSLSGITNEKLFF.

V gene TRBV6-6 combines with J gene TRBJ1-1; D might be TRBD1 (6 bases). The germline gives CDR1 MNHNY, CDR2 SVGAGI (reference sequence). V lost 6 bases to trimming and J lost 4 bases, with 12 bases between them. CDR3 size: 13 residues. The CDR3 sequence is CASSQQGPTEAFF. DNA for the CDR3: TGTGCCAGCAGCCAACAGGGCCCCACTGAAGCTTTCTTT.

This clone occurred a few times. The genes are TRBV7-9 and TRBJ2-3; 7 bases align to TRBD1. The CDR3 has 15 amino acids. With V trimmed by 5 bases and J by 6 bases, 11 bases remained unmatched. Germline CDR1 and CDR2: SEHNR and FQNEAQ (reference sequence). CDR3 DNA: TGTGCCAGCAGCGAGATGGGACAGCCCTCGGATACGCAGTATTTT. As protein: CASSEMGQPSDTQYF.

The J gene is TRBJ2-2, the V gene TRBV29-1; 11 bases line up with TRBD2. This CDR3 comprises 15 residues. Per the germline V gene, CDR1 is SQVTM and CDR2 is ANQGSEA. With 6 bases clipped from V and 6 bases from J, the junction kept 9 bases outside the gene matches. The CDR3 region is CSVKTGTSGSGELFF. For the CDR3, the DNA is TGCAGCGTCAAAACCGGGACTAGCGGTTCCGGGGAGCTGTTTTTT.

The V and J genes are TRBV2 and TRBJ1-3; D gene unclear. Germline CDR1 is SNHLY and CDR2 is FYNNEI. The CDR3 consists of 14 residues. The V and J ends lost 4 bases and 0 bases respectively, with 7 bases between them. The CDR3 DNA reads as TGTGCCAGCAGTGCCGGGATCTCTGGAAACACCATATATTTT. Protein: CASSAGISGNTIYF. The whole variable domain, filled in from reference TRBV2 and TRBJ1-3, reads EPEVTQTPSHQVTQMGQEVILRCVPISNHLYFYWYRQILGQKVEFLVSFYNNEISEKSEIFDDQFSVERPDGSNFTLKIRSTKLEDSAMYFCASSAGISGNTIYFGEGSWLTVV.

In its sample, this clone was seen once. The chain recombines TRBV4-3 with TRBJ1-5; a weak D match, TRBD1 (5 bases). The CDR3 is made up of 15 amino acids. V was shortened by 4 bases and J by 4 bases, with 14 bases between the two germline ends. Germline V gene lookup returns CDR1 LGHNA and CDR2 YSLEER. The CDR3 DNA sequence: TGCGCCAGCAGCCCAAGGGCGGGGGGGAATCAGCCCCAGCATTTT. It codes for CASSPRAGGNQPQHF.

The V and J genes are TRBV5-4 and TRBJ1-2; the D is unclear. Germline CDR1 reads SGHNT; CDR2 reads YYREEE (reference sequence). The CDR3 is 15 residues long. Trimming removed 0 bases from V and 4 bases from J, with 13 bases in between. The CDR3 sequence: CASSLDPGLGYGYTF. Here the CDR3 DNA reads TGTGCCAGCAGCTTGGATCCGGGGTTGGGCTATGGCTACACCTTC.

The CDR3 sequence is CASSPLDRLRTETQYF. The CDR3 nucleotides are TGTGCCAGCAGTCCTCTCGACAGGCTGAGAACAGAGACCCAGTACTTC. The chain carries TRBV2 and TRBJ2-5; TRBD1 is a possible D gene (6 bases). This CDR3 region has 16 residues. Germline V CDR1 and CDR2: SNHLY, FYNNEI. V lost 5 bases and J lost 4, with 20 bases in between.

In its sample, this clone was seen a few times. V and J are TRBV7-3 and TRBJ2-3; perhaps TRBD1 as D (5 bases). The CDR3 is 15 residues long. Germline values: CDR1 SGHTA, CDR2 FQGTGA. Trimming shortened V by 5 bases and J by 0 bases, and 12 bases separated the two germline ends. The CDR3 sequence is CASSAGYPSTDTQYF. The CDR3, as DNA: TGTGCCAGCAGCGCAGGGTATCCTAGCACAGATACGCAGTATTTT.

This clone was observed at least ten times. The CDR3 DNA is TGTGCCAGCAGCAGAGGACTAGCGAGCATTCAGTACTTC. It codes for CASSRGLASIQYF. The chain links TRBV14 to TRBJ2-4; 9 bases agree with TRBD2. Looked up from germline, CDR1 is SGHDN and CDR2 is FVKESK. The CDR3 extends over 13 amino acids. V shed 5 bases, J shed 9 bases, and the junction held 5 bases outside the gene matches. The full variable domain, completed using reference TRBV14 and TRBJ2-4, is EAGVTQFPSHSVIEKGQTVTLRCDPISGHDNLYWYRRVMGKEIKFLLHFVKESKQDESGMPNNRFLAERTGGTYSTLKVQPAELEDSGVYFCASSRGLASIQYFGAGTRLSVL.

The J gene is TRBJ1-2, the V gene TRBV5-1; unclear D gene. CDR3 length: 12 residues. V lost 0 bases and J 3 bases, leaving 3 bases between the germline ends. Germline CDR1 is SGHRS and CDR2 is YFSETQ. Written as DNA, the CDR3 is TGCGCCAGCAGCTTGGGAGACTATGGCTACACCTTC. It translates to CASSLGDYGYTF. Full variable domain (rest looked up from reference TRBV5-1 and TRBJ1-2): KAGVTQTPRYLIKTRGQQVTLSCSPISGHRSVSWYQQTPGQGLQFLFEYFSETQRNKGNFPGRFSGRQFSNSRSEMNVSTLELGDSALYLCASSLGDYGYTFGSGTRLTVV.

The rearrangement links TRBV9 to TRBJ2-6, with D maybe TRBD2 (5 bases). Looked up from germline, CDR1 is SGDLS and CDR2 is YYNGEE. The CDR3 extends over 17 amino acids. The V and J ends lost 0 bases and 0 bases respectively, with 10 bases between them. CDR3 bases: TGTGCCAGCAGCGTAGGACTCCGGGGCTCTGGGGCCAACGTCCTGACTTTC. This sequence encodes CASSVGLRGSGANVLTF. Full variable domain (remainder filled in from reference TRBV9 and TRBJ2-6): DSGVTQTPKHLITATGQRVTLRCSPRSGDLSVYWYQQSLDQGLQFLIQYYNGEERAKGNILERFSAQQFPDLHSELNLSSLELGDSALYFCASSVGLRGSGANVLTFGAGSRLTVL.

The genes are TRBV28 and TRBJ2-7, with TRBD2 matching over 7 bases. The CDR3 contains 16 residues. J gave up 4 bases and V 2 bases, and 11 bases lay outside the gene matches. Germline V gives CDR1 MDHEN, CDR2 SYDVKM. CDR3 protein: CASSLPRFAGVYEQYF. The CDR3, as DNA: TGTGCCAGCAGTTTACCCAGATTTGCGGGAGTGTACGAGCAGTACTTC.

This clone has a handful of counts. J is TRBJ2-7 and V is TRBV4-3; 8 nucleotides match TRBD2. Per the germline V gene, CDR1 is LGHNA and CDR2 is YSLEER. This CDR3 is built from 15 residues. V was pared by 0 bases and J by 5 bases, with 6 bases of the junction left unmatched. The CDR3 DNA reads as TGCGCCAGCAGCCAAGAGGTAGCGGGACGGGACGAGCAGTACTTC. It translates to CASSQEVAGRDEQYF.

The chain has TRBV9 and TRBJ1-3; 7 bases are shared with TRBD1. The J call is in doubt because the DNA end fits TRBJ2-2 better. This CDR3 is built from 18 residues. Per germline, CDR1 SGDLS and CDR2 YYNGEE. The DNA of the CDR3 is TGTGCCAGCAGCGAAACCGCCCGACAGGGCGTTAGAACCGGGGAGCTGTTTTTT. It is translated as CASSETARQGVRTGELFF.

The chain uses TRBV14 and TRBJ2-6; maybe TRBD1 (7 bases). The V gene lost 5 bases and the J gene lost 4 bases, with 18 bases spanning the gap. This CDR3 has 17 residues. Germline assignment: CDR1 SGHDN and CDR2 FVKESK. CDR3 sequence (DNA): TGTGCCAGCAGCTCCTACAGGGGAGGTGGCGGGGCCAACGTCCTGACTTTC. This sequence encodes CASSSYRGGGGANVLTF.